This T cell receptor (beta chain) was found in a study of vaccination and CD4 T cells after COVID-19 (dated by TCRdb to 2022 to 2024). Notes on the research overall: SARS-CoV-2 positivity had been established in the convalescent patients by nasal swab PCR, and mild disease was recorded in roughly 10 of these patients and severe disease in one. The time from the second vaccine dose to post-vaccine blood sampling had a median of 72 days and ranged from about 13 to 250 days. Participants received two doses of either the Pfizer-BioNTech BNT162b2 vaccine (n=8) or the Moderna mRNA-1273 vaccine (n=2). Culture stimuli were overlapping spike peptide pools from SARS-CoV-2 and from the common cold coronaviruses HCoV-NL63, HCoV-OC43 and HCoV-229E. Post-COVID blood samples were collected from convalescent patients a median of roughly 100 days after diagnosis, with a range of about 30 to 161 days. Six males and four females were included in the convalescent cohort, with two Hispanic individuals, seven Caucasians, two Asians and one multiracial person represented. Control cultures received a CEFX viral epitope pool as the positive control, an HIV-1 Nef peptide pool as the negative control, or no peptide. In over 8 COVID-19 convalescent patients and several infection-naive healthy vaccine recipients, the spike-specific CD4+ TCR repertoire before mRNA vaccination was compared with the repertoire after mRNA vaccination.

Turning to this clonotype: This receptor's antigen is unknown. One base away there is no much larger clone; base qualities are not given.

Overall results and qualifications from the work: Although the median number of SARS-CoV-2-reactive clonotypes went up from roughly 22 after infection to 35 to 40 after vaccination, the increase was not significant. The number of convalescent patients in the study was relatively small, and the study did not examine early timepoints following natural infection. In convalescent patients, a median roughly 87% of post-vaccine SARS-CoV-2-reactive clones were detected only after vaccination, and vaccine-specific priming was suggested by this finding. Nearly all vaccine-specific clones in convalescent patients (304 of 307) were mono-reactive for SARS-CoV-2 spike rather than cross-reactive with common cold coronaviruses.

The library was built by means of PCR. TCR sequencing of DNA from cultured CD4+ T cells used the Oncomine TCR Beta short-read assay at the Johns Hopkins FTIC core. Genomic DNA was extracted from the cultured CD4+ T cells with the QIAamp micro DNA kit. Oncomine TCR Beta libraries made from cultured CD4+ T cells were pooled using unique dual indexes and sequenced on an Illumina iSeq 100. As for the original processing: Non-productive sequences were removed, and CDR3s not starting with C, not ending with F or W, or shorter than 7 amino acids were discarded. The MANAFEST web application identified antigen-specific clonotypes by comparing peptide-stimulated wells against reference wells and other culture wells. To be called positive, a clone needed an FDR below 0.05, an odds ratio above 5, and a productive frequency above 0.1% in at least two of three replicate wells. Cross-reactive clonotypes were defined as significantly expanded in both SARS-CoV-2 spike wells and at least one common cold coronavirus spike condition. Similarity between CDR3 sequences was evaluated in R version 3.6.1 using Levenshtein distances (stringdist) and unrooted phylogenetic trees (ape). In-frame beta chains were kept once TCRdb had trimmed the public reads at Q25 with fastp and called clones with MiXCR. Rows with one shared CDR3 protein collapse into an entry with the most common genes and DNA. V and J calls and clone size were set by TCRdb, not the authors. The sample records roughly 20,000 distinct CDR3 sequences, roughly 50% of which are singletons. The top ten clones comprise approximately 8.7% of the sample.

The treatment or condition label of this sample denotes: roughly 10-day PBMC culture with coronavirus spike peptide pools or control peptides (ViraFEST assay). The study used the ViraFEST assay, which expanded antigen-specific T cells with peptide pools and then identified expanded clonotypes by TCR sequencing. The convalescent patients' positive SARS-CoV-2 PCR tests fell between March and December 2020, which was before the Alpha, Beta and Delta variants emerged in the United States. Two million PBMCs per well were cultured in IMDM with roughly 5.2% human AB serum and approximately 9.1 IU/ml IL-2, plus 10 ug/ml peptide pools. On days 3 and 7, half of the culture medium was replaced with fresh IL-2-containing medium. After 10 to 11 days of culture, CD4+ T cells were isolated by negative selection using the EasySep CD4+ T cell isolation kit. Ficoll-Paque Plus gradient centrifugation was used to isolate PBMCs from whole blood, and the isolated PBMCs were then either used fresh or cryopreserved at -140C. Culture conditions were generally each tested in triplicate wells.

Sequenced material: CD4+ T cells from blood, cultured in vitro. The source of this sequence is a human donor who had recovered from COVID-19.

CDR3 reads: CASSTTPGGGNTIYF. The DNA is TGTGCCAGCAGCACTACCCCCGGCGGTGGAAACACCATATATTTT. This chain joins TRBV7-2 to TRBJ1-3, with the D segment identity uncertain. V is shortened by 5 bases, J by 3 bases, and the region joining them spans 14 bases. The CDR3 has 15 amino acids, counting the end cysteine and phenylalanine. Left in the record is the CDR3 DNA by itself, 45 bases read in frame from the first base. Based on the germline V gene, the CDR1 and CDR2 sequences are SGHTA and FQGNSA.